Below, 17 T cell receptor beta chains from the same sample are listed, as sequenced in a study of T cell changes during pregnancy in multiple sclerosis. Assay: immunoSEQ multiplex PCR; the TCRdb copy retains only in-frame clones and omits some. In the table there are fewer than 55,000 clones, roughly nine tenths of which are singletons. Sample: peripheral blood, taken in the second trimester of pregnancy. The receptors originated from a female donor in good health, enrolled as a control in a pregnancy study.

The CDR3 protein is CASSRKQGAKTEAFF. The CDR3 DNA reads as TGCGCCAGCAGCCGTAAACAGGGGGCGAAAACTGAAGCTTTCTTT. The chain employs TRBV5-1 and TRBJ1-1; 9 positions match TRBD1. The V gene end was trimmed by 4 bases and the J gene end by 5 bases; junction bases not matched to a gene: 9. Germline CDR1 and CDR2: SGHRS and YFSETQ. The CDR3 runs 15 residues.

For this clone: One end of the junction does not line up with germline, which may come from a read error. This chain joins TRBV7-2 and TRBJ2-3; possible D gene TRBD2, 6 bases. Germline V gene data show CDR1 as SGHTA and CDR2 as FQGNSA. There are 12 residues in the CDR3. CDR3 in DNA: TGTGCCAGCAGCTTAGGCGGGACGGAAGGGGATTTT. Translation: CASSLGGTEGDF.

V and J are TRBV15 and TRBJ2-3; D gene ambiguous. The CDR3 is 15 residues long. With 0 bases removed from V and 5 bases from J, the gap between germline ends came to 12 bases. CDR1 LNHNV and CDR2 YYDKDF come from the germline V gene (reference sequence). The CDR3 protein is CATSRDLGVGDTQYF. The CDR3 DNA is TGTGCCACCAGCAGAGATCTCGGAGTGGGAGATACGCAGTATTTT.

The chain couples TRBV10-3 to TRBJ2-2; 7 positions match TRBD2. J lost 3 bases, V lost 8 bases, and 6 bases had no gene match. Germline V lookup: CDR1 ENHRY, CDR2 SYGVKD. The CDR3 runs to 14 residues. The CDR3 DNA reads TGTGCCATCGGGGCGGGAGAGCACACCGGGGAGCTGTTTTTT. It is translated as CAIGAGEHTGELFF.

The gene calls are TRBV6-6 and TRBJ1-6; TRBD1 agrees at 7 bases. The CDR3 is made up of 15 amino acids. Per the germline V gene, CDR1 is MNHNY and CDR2 is SVGAGI (reference sequence). With V trimmed by 2 bases and J by 5 bases, 3 bases remained unmatched. In nucleotides, the CDR3 is TGTGCCAGCAGTTACAGAGACAGGGATAATTCACCCCTCCACTTT. This translates into CASSYRDRDNSPLHF.

The chain joins TRBV5-4 to TRBJ2-2; D gene unclear. This CDR3 region has 14 residues. Germline assignment: CDR1 SGHNT and CDR2 YYREEE (reference sequence). Between the trimmed V and J ends, which lost 0 bases and 6 bases, there was a span of 9 bases. The CDR3 region has the DNA TGTGCCAGCAGCTTGGCCGGCCGGGCCGGGGAGCTGTTTTTT. It codes for CASSLAGRAGELFF.

The V and J genes are TRBV19 and TRBJ1-5; possibly TRBD1 for D (5 bases). Germline assignment: CDR1 LNHDA and CDR2 SQIVND (reference sequence). V lost 3 bases, J lost 7 bases, and 10 bases lay in between. CDR3 length: 13 residues. CDR3 sequence (DNA): TGTGCCAGTAGTATCATCAGGGCACAGCCCCAGCATTTT. The encoded protein is CASSIIRAQPQHF.

The chain is built from TRBV30 and TRBJ2-4, with 10 bases matching TRBD2. The CDR3 loop spans 15 amino acids. Trimming cost V 0 bases and J 1 base; bases outside gene matches: 0. Germline V gene sequence: CDR1 GTSNPN, CDR2 SVGIG (reference sequence). CDR3 sequence reads: CAWSVAGGAKNIQYF. Here the CDR3 DNA reads TGTGCCTGGAGTGTAGCGGGGGGGGCCAAAAACATTCAGTACTTC.

This chain joins TRBV9 and TRBJ1-1, with D possibly matching TRBD1 (5 bases). Trimming took off 0 bases at V and 1 base at J, with 10 bases between the two ends. Germline loops: CDR1 SGDLS, CDR2 YYNGEE. CDR3 size: 15 residues. The CDR3 DNA follows: TGTGCCAGCAGCGTAGGAGTGGGGGGGAACACTGAAGCTTTCTTT. Protein product: CASSVGVGGNTEAFF. The whole variable domain, filled in from reference TRBV9 and TRBJ1-1, reads DSGVTQTPKHLITATGQRVTLRCSPRSGDLSVYWYQQSLDQGLQFLIQYYNGEERAKGNILERFSAQQFPDLHSELNLSSLELGDSALYFCASSVGVGGNTEAFFGQGTRLTVV.

This rearrangement joins TRBV19 to TRBJ1-1; the D is unclear. Germline loops: CDR1 LNHDA, CDR2 SQIVND (reference sequence). Trimming cost V 6 bases and J 6 bases, with 26 bases left between them. This CDR3 has 17 residues. DNA of the CDR3: TGTGCCAGTAGCAAATTACCTGCCGGGAGCCAAAGCGCTGAAGCTTTCTTT. Amino acids: CASSKLPAGSQSAEAFF.

The gene calls are TRBV25-1 and TRBJ2-2; the D gene is possibly TRBD2 (5 bases). The CDR3 sequence is 16 residues long. V gave up 5 bases and J gave up 7 bases, with 20 bases separating them. Looked up from germline, CDR1 is MGHDK and CDR2 is SYGVNS. The CDR3 is CASSPRGGILNGELFF. Written as DNA, the CDR3 is TGTGCCAGCAGTCCCCGAGGAGGAATCCTCAACGGGGAGCTGTTTTTT.

The rearrangement joins TRBV7-9 to TRBJ1-5, with D possibly being TRBD1 (5 bases). Germline loops: CDR1 SEHNR, CDR2 FQNEAQ (reference sequence). Trimming shortened V by 5 bases and J by 3 bases, and 11 bases separated the two germline ends. This CDR3 is 14 amino acids long. The CDR3 is CASSHGGINQPQHF. CDR3 coding DNA: TGTGCCAGCAGCCATGGGGGGATCAATCAGCCCCAGCATTTT.

CDR3 DNA sequence: TGTGCCAGCAGCCTGGACATGGCTTACCTCTCTGGGGCCAACGTCCTGACTTTC. Translated, it gives CASSLDMAYLSGANVLTF. V gene TRBV7-2 combines with J gene TRBJ2-6, with a weak D call TRBD1 (5 bases). With 5 bases removed from V and 0 bases from J, the gap between germline ends came to 17 bases. The CDR3 sequence is 18 residues long. CDR1 is SGHTA, CDR2 FQGNSA, per germline.

V usage is TRBV14 and J usage is TRBJ1-2, with D unresolved. Trimming took off 6 bases at V and 3 bases at J, with 14 bases between the two ends. The length of the CDR3 is 14 residues. Looked up from germline, CDR1 is SGHDN and CDR2 is FVKESK. The CDR3 region is CASSHGSRDYGYTF. The CDR3, as DNA: TGTGCCAGCAGTCACGGGTCACGAGACTATGGCTACACCTTC.

The chain is built from TRBV25-1 and TRBJ2-3, with 8 bases that match TRBD2. CDR1 is MGHDK, CDR2 SYGVNS, per germline. This CDR3 has 16 amino acids. V lost 7 bases and J lost 2; bases outside the gene matches: 11. CDR3 region: CASKKAGVPFTDTQYF. The CDR3 nucleotides read TGTGCCAGCAAAAAAGCGGGGGTTCCCTTCACAGATACGCAGTATTTT.

This clone turned up a few times. The V call is TRBV27, the J call TRBJ1-2, with TRBD1 matching 9 bases. Germline-derived CDR1 and CDR2 are MNHEY and SMNVEV (reference sequence). With V trimmed by 2 bases and J by 6 bases, 4 bases remained unmatched. The CDR3 is 14 amino acids. The CDR3 bases are TGTGCCAGCAGTTTAACGGGACAGGGAGATGGCTACACCTTC. This codes for CASSLTGQGDGYTF.

This chain uses TRBV15 with TRBJ2-5, with 7 bases identical to TRBD2. The CDR3 has 13 amino acids. The germline V gene has CDR1 LNHNV and CDR2 YYDKDF (reference sequence). Trimming at V came to 7 bases and at J to 2 bases, leaving 4 bases not matched to a gene. In nucleotides, the CDR3 is TGTGCCACCACCCGGCGGGGGCAAGAGACCCAGTACTTC. Its protein is CATTRRGQETQYF.